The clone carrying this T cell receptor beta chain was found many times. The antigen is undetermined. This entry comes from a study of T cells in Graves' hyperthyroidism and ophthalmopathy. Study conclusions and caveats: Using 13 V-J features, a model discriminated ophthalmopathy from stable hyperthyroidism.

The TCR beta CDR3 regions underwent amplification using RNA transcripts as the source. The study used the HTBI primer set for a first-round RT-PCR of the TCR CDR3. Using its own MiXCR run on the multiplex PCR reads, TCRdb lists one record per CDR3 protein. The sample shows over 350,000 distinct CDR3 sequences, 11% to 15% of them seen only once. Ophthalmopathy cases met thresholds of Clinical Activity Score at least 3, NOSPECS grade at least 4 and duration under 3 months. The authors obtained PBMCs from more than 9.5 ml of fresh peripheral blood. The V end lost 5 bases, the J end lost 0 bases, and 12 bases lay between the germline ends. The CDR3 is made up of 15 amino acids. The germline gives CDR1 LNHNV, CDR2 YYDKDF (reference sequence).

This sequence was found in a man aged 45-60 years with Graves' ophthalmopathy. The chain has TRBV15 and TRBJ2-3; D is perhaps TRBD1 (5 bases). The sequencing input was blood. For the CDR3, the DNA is TGTGCCACCAGCGCCCAAGGGGCGAGCACAGATACGCAGTATTTT. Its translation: CATSAQGASTDTQYF.